This T cell receptor (beta chain) was sequenced for a study of radiotherapy plus CTLA-4 blockade in lung cancer. Unmatched junction bases numbered 8, after V lost 6 bases and J lost 7 bases. The CDR3 contains 14 residues. Germline V lookup: CDR1 SQVTM, CDR2 ANQGSEA. The table lists this clone with a count of one. Sequenced by immunoSEQ multiplex PCR; TCRdb stores in-frame clones only, minus some. The sample yields about 97,000 clones, 60% to 75% seen once. The sample consisted of peripheral blood, taken from a patient treated with radiotherapy plus ipilimumab. The sequence derives from a human donor with non-small cell lung cancer who had a partial response to radiotherapy plus ipilimumab. Some clones in this sample may be carry-over from other donors' samples. This chain connects TRBV29-1 to TRBJ2-4; 11 bases fit TRBD2. The CDR3 loop reads CSVRTSGLGNIQYF. In DNA, the CDR3 is TGCAGCGTGAGGACTAGCGGGTTGGGGAACATTCAGTACTTC.